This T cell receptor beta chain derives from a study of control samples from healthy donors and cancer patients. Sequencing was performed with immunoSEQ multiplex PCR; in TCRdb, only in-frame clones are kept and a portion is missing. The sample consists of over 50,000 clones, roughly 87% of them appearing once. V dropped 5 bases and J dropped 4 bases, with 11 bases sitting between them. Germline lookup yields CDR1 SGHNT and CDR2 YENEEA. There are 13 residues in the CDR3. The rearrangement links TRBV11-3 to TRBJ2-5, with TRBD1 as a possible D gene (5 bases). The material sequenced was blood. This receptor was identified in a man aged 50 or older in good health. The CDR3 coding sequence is TGTGCCAGCAGCCTAGGGGCCTTAGAGACCCAGTACTTC. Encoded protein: CASSLGALETQYF.